This T cell receptor (beta chain) was found in a study of CD8 T cells in Susac syndrome. RNA, at about 0.45 to 1 ug, was reverse transcribed with random hexamers. Multiplex PCR with immunoSEQ amplified the TCR beta CDR3 across 54 Vbeta and 13 Jbeta. TCRdb re-analysed the immunoSEQ multiplex PCR reads in MiXCR, keeping a single row per CDR3 protein. Of 150,000 to 200,000 distinct CDR3 sequences in the sample, over 85% were seen once. This CDR3 has 14 residues. V lost 6 bases and J lost 1, with 10 bases in between. This chain links TRBV23-1 with TRBJ1-5; tentatively, D is TRBD1 (6 bases). TRBV23-1 is designated an ORF whose function remains uncertain. The receptor's source is a human donor in good health. Material: CD4+ T cells from PBMCs. The CDR3 coding sequence is TGCGCCAGCAGACAGGGTTGCAGCAATCAGCCCCAGCATTTT. Translating gives CASRQGCSNQPQHF.